This TCR beta chain emerged from a study of blood T cells in healthy people across ages. Primed by a sample-barcoded 5' primer and a J-beta primer mix, a second PCR proceeded for about 7 to 12 cycles. TCRdb reanalysed the 5' RACE reads using MiXCR and keeps one entry per CDR3 protein. The sample shows approximately 760,000 distinct CDR3 sequences, about 25% of them seen only once. This clonotype was counted a few times. The CDR3 length is 13 residues. With 4 bases removed from V and 9 bases from J, the gap between germline ends came to 16 bases. Per germline, CDR1 MNHEY and CDR2 SMNVEV (reference sequence). This sample was shared with a second study, whose subject was T cells of mothers and their children.

The chain links TRBV27 to TRBJ2-7; unclear D gene. This TCR was recovered from a boy younger than 18 in good health. The source material was blood. CDR3 in amino acids: CASSSGPLVGQYF. DNA of the CDR3: TGTGCCAGCAGTTCTGGCCCTCTCGTTGGGCAGTACTTC.